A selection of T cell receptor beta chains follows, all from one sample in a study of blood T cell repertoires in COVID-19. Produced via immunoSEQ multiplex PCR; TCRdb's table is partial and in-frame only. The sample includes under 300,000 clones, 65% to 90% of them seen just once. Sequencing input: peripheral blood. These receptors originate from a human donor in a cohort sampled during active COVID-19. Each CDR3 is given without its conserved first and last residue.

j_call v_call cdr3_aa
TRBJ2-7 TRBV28 ATKAGGNSYEQY
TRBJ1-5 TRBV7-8 ASSLGQGNQPQH
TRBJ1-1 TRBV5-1 ASSLAAFDGAF
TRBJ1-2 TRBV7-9 ASSLTGSYGYT
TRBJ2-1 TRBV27 ASSGDYQNEQF
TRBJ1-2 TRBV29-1 SVEWTGADYGYT
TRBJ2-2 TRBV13 ASRTGGMRTGELF
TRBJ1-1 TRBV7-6 ASSWAGTGNTEAF
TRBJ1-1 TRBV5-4 ASSRPAGTALGSTEAF
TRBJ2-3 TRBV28 ASSLAGGDTQY
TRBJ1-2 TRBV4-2 ASGKGGAGESGYT
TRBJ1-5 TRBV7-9 ASSLGWTGGLQPQH
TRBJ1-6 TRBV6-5 ASTLTANSPLH
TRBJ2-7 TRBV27 ASSLKDRGAYEQY
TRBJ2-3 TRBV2 ASHPWGSGMVDTQY
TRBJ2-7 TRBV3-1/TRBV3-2 ASSQNPVLQARYEQY
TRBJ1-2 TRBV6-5 ASSNILDTNYGYT
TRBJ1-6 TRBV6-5 ASSSGGASPLH
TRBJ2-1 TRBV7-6 ASSQTGTSGSYNEQF
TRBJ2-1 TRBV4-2 ASSQQSFGGYNEQF
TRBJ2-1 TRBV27 ASSYWLDASEQF
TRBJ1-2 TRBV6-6 ASSPNGNNYGYT
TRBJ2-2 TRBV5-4 ASSAIAGGNTGELF
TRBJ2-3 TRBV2 ASAKSDTQY
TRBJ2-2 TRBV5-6 ASSKQLAVGELF
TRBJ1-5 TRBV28 ASSFGTGVQPQH
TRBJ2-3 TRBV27 ASSYKGTSTDTQY
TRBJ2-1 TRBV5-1 ASSFGETYNEQF
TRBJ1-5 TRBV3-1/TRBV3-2 ASSPPGNQPQH
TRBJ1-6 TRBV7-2 ASSLTGVGSPLH
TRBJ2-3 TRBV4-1 ASRSGSRTDTQY
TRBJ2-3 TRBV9 ASSPGSGSGTDTQY